This TCR beta chain was captured by sequencing in a study of blood T cell repertoires in COVID-19. Study-wide background: Sites in the United States, Italy and Spain provided acute and convalescent COVID-19 samples. PBMCs, B-cell-depleted T cells, or T cells were the source of the cDNA or gDNA that made up the material.

TCRdb's table, derived via immunoSEQ multiplex PCR, lists solely in-frame clones and lacks some. This sample has roughly 40,000 clones, with roughly 85% found just once. This CDR3 has 15 amino acids. Germline V gene data show CDR1 as SQVTM and CDR2 as ANQGSEA. V shed 4 bases, J shed 5 bases, and the junction held 8 bases outside the gene matches. The clonotype comes from a man between 40 and 49 years old with active COVID-19. The V and J genes are TRBV29-1 and TRBJ2-2; 9 bases line up with TRBD1. The sample taken for sequencing was peripheral blood. The CDR3 protein is CSVGRGQGGTGELFF. CDR3 DNA sequence: TGCAGCGTTGGTAGGGGACAGGGAGGAACCGGGGAGCTGTTTTTT.